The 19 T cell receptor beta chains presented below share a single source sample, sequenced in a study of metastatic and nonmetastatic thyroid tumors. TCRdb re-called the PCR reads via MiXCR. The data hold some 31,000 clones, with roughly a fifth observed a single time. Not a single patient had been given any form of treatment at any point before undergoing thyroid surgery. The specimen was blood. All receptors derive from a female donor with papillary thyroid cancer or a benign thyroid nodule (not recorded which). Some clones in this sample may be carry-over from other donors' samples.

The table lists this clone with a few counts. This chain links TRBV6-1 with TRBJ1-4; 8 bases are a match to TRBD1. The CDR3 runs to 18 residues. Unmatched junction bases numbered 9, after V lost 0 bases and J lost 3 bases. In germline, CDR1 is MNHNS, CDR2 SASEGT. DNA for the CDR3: TGTGCCAGCAGTGAAGCTCTTACAGGGGGGTCAGCTAATGAAAAACTGTTTTTT. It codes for CASSEALTGGSANEKLFF.

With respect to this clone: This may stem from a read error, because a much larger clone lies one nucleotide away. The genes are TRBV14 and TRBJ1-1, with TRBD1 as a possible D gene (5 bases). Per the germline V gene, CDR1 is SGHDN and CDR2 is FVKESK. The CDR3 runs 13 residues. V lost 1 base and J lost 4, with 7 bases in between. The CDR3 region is CASSQAGGTEAFF. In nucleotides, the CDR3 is TGTGCCAGCAGCCAAGCCGGGGGCACTGAAGCTTTCTTT.

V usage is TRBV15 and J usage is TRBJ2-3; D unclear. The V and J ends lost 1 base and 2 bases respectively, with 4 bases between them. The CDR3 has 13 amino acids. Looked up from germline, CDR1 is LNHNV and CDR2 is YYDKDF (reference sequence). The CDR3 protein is CATSRVYTDTQYF. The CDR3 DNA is TGTGCCACCAGCAGAGTATACACAGATACGCAGTATTTT.

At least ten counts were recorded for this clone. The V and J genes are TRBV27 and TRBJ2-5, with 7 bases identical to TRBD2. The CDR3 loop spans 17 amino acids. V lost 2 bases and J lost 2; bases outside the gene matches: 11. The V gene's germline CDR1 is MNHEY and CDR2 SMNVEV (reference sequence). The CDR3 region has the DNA TGTGCCAGCAGTTTAAAATTAGGCGGGACTACTCAAGAGACCCAGTACTTC. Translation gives CASSLKLGGTTQETQYF.

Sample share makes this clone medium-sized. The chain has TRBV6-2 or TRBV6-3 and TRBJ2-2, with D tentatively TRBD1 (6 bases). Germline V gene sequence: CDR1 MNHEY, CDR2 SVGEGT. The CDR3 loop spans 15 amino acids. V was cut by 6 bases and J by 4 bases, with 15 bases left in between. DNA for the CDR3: TGTGCCAGCAGATCGCCCAGGGGCGGCACCGGGGAGCTGTTTTTT. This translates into CASRSPRGGTGELFF.

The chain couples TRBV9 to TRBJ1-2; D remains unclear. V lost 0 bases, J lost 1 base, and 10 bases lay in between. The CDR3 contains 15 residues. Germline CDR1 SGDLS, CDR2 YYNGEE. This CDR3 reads CASSVVEAINYGYTF. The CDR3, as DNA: TGTGCCAGCAGCGTAGTAGAAGCGATTAACTATGGCTACACCTTC.

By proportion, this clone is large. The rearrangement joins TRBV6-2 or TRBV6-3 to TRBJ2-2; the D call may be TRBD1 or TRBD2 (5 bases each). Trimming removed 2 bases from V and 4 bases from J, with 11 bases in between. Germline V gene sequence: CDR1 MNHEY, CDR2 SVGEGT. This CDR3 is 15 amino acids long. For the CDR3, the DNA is TGTGCCAGCAGTTACGGCAGGGAGAGCACCGGGGAGCTGTTTTTT. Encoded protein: CASSYGRESTGELFF.

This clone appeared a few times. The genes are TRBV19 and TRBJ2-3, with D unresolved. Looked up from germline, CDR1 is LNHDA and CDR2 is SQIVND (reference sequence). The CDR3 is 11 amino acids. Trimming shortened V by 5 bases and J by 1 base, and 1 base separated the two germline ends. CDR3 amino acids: CASSRTDTQYF. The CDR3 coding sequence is TGTGCCAGTAGTCGCACAGATACGCAGTATTTT.

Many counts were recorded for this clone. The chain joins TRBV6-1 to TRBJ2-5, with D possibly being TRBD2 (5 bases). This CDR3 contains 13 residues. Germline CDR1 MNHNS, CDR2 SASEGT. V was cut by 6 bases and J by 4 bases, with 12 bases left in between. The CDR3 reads CASSRARGETQYF. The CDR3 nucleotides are TGTGCCAGCAGCCGAGCACGGGGAGAGACCCAGTACTTC.

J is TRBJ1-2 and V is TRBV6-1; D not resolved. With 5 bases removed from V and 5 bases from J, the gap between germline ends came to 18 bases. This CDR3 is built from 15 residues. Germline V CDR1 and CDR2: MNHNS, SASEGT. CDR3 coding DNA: TGTGCCAGCAGTCCCCAGGCCAGGATAGCATATGGCTACACCTTC. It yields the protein CASSPQARIAYGYTF.

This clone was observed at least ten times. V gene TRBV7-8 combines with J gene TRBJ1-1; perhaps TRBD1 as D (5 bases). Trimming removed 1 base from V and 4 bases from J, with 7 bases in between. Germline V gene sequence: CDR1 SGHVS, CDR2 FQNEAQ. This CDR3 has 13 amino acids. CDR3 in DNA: TGTGCCAGCAGCTTAGGTGGGGGCACTGAAGCTTTCTTT. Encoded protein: CASSLGGGTEAFF.

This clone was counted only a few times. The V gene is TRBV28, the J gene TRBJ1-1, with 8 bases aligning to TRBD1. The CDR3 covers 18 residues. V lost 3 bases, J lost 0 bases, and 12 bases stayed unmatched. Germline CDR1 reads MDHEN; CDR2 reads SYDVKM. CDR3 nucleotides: TGTGCCAGCAGTTTCATAGGACAGGGTAAGAGGATGAACACTGAAGCTTTCTTT. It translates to CASSFIGQGKRMNTEAFF.

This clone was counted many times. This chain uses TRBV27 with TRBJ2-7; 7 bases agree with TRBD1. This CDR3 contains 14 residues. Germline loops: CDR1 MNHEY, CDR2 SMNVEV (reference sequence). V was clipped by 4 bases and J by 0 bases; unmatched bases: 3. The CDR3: CASSSGTASYEQYF. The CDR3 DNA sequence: TGTGCCAGCAGTTCCGGGACAGCCTCCTACGAGCAGTACTTC.

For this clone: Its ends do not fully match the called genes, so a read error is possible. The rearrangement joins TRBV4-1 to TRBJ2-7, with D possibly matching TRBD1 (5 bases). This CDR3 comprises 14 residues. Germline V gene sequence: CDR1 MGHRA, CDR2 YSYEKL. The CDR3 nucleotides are TGCGCCTGCAGCCAGGGCCCCTGCACCTACGAGCAGTACTTC. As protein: CACSQGPCTYEQYF.

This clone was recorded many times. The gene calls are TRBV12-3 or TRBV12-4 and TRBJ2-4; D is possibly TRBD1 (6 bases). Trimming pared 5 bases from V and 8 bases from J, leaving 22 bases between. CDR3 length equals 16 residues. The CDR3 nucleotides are TGTGCCAGCAGTCCCGCCGGGACACCCCAAGGTGACATTCAGTACTTC. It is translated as CASSPAGTPQGDIQYF.

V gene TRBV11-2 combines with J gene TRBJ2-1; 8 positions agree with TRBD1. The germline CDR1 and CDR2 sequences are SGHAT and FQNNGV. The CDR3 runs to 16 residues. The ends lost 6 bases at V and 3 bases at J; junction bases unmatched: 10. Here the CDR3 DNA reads TGTGCCAGCAGTTATTCCGGGACAGGCCGCTACAATGAGCAGTTCTTC. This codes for CASSYSGTGRYNEQFF.

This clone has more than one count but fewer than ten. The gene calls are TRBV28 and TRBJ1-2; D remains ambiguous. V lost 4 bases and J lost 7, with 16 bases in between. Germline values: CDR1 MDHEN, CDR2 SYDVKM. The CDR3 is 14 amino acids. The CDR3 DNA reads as TGTGCCAGCAGTTCCATATTCATCGGCGGTGGCTACACCTTC. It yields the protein CASSSIFIGGGYTF.

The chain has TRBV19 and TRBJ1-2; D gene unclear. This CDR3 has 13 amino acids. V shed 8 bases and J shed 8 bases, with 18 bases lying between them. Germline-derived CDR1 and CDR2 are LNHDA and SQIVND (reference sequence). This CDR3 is CASGETDPKGYTF. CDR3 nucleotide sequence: TGTGCCAGTGGGGAAACGGACCCAAAGGGCTACACCTTC.

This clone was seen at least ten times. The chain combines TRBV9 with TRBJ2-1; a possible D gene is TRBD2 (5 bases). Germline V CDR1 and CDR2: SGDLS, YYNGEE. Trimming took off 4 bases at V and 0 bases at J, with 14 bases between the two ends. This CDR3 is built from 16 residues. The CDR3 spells CASSSGEADSYNEQFF. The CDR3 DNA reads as TGTGCCAGCAGCTCCGGGGAAGCCGACTCCTACAATGAGCAGTTCTTC.